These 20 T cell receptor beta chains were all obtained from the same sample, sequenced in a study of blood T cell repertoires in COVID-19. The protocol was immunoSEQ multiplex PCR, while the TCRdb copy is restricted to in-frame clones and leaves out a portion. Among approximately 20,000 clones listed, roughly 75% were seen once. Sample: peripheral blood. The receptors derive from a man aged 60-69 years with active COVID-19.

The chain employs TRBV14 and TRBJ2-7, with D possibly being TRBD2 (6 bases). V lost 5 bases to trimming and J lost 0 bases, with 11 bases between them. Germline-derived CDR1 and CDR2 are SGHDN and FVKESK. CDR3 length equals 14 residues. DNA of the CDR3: TGTGCCAGCAGCGGAGGGACCTACTCCTACGAGCAGTACTTC. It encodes CASSGGTYSYEQYF.

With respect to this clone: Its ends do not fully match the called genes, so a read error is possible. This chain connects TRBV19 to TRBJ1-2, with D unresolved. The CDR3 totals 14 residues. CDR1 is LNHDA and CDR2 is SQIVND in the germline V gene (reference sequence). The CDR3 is CVSSGQASNYGYTF. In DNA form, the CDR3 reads TGTGTCAGTAGTGGGCAGGCCTCTAACTATGGCTACACCTTC.

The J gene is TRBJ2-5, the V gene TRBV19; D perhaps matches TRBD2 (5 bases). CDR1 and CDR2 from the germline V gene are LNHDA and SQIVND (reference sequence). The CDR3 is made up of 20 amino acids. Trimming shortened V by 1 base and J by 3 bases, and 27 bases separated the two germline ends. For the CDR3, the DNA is TGTGCCAGTAGTATAGTGCCCTACGACCTGAGTAGCGAGAGAGAAGAGACCCAGTACTTC. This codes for CASSIVPYDLSSEREETQYF.

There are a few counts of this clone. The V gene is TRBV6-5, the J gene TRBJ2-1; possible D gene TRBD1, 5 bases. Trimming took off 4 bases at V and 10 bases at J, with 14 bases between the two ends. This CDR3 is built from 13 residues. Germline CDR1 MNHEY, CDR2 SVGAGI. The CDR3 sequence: CASSFNRFAEQFF. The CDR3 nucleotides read TGTGCCAGCAGTTTTAACAGGTTCGCCGAGCAGTTCTTC.

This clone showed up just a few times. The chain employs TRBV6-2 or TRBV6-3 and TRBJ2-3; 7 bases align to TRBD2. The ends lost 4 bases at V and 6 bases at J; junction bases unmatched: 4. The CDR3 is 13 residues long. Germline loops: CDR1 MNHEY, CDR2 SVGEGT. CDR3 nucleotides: TGTGCCAGCAGTTCGGGGGGATTGGATACGCAGTATTTT. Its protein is CASSSGGLDTQYF.

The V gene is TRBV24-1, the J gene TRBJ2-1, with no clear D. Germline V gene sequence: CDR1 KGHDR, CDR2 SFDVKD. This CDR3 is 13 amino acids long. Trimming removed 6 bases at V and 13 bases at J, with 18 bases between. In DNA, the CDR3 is TGTGCCACCAGTCCTGATTCCCGGCTAGAACAGTTCTTC. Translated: CATSPDSRLEQFF.

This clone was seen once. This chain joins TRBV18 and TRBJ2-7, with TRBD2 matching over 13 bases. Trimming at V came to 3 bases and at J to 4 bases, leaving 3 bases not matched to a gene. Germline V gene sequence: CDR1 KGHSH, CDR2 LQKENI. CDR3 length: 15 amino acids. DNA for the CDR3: TGTGCCAGCTCACCGAGGACTAGCGGGAGTTACGAGCAGTACTTC. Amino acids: CASSPRTSGSYEQYF.

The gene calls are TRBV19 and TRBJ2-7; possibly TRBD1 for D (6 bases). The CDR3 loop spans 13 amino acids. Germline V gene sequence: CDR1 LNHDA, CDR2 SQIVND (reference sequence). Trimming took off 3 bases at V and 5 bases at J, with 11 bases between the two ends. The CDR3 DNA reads TGTGCCAGTAGTATGGACTGGGGGCACGAGCAGTACTTC. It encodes CASSMDWGHEQYF.

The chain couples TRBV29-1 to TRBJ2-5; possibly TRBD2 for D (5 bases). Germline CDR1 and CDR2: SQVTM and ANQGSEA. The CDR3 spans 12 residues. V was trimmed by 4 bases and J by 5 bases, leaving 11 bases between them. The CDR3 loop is CSVVASYETQYF. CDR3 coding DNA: TGCAGCGTTGTGGCTAGCTATGAGACCCAGTACTTC.

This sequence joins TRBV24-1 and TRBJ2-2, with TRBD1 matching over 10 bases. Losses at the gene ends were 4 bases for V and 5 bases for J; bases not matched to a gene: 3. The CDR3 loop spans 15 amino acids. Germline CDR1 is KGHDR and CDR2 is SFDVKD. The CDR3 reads CATSDGGQGTGELFF. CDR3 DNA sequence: TGTGCCACCAGTGACGGGGGACAGGGGACCGGGGAGCTGTTTTTT.

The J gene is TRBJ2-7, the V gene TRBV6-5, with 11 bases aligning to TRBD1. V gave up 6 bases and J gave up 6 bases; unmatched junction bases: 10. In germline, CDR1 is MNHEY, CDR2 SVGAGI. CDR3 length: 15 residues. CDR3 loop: CASSLLGTGGVEQYF. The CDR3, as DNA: TGTGCCAGCAGCCTTCTGGGGACAGGGGGGGTCGAGCAGTACTTC.

Written as DNA, the CDR3 is TGCGCCAGCAGCCAAGATCAGTACACCGGGGAGCTGTTTTTT. Amino acids: CASSQDQYTGELFF. V usage is TRBV4-3 and J usage is TRBJ2-2; D not certain. There are 14 residues in the CDR3. Germline CDR1 and CDR2: LGHNA and YSLEER. V was clipped by 0 bases and J by 3 bases, with 5 bases between them.

The CDR3 is CASRPPGAGNTIYF. CDR3 nucleotide sequence: TGTGCCAGCAGGCCCCCCGGAGCTGGAAACACCATATATTTT. This chain links TRBV7-9 with TRBJ1-3; D call uncertain. The CDR3 length is 14 residues. The V gene's germline CDR1 is SEHNR and CDR2 FQNEAQ (reference sequence). Trimming took 6 bases from V and 2 from J, leaving 11 bases between them.

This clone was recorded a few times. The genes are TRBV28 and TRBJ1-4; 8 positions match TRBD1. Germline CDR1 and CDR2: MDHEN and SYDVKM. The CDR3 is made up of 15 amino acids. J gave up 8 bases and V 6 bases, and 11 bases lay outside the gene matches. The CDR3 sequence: CASSVQGANREKLFF. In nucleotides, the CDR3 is TGTGCCAGCAGCGTCCAGGGGGCTAATCGGGAAAAACTGTTTTTT.

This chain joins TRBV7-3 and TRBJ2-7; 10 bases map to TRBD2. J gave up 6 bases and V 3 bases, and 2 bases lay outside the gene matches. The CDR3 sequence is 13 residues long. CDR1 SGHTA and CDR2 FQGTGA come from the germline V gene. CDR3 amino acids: CASSLSGRGEQYF. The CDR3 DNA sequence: TGTGCCAGCAGCTTGAGCGGGAGGGGCGAGCAGTACTTC.

Here the CDR3 DNA reads TGTGCCAGCAGTAGACTAGCGGGAGGGATGAACACCGGGGAGCTGTTTTTT. It is translated as CASSRLAGGMNTGELFF. This chain connects TRBV9 to TRBJ2-2; 14 nucleotides agree with TRBD2. The length of the CDR3 is 17 residues. V trimming: 5 bases; J trimming: 1 base; junction bases outside the gene matches: 4. Germline CDR1 reads SGDLS; CDR2 reads YYNGEE. The whole variable domain, filled in from reference TRBV9 and TRBJ2-2, reads DSGVTQTPKHLITATGQRVTLRCSPRSGDLSVYWYQQSLDQGLQFLIQYYNGEERAKGNILERFSAQQFPDLHSELNLSSLELGDSALYFCASSRLAGGMNTGELFFGEGSRLTVL.

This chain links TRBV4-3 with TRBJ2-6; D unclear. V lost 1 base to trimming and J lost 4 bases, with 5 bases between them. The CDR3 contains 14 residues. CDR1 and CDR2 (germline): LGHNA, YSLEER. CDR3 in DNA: TGCGCCAGCAGCCAAGTTTCGGGGGCCAACGTCCTGACTTTC. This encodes CASSQVSGANVLTF.

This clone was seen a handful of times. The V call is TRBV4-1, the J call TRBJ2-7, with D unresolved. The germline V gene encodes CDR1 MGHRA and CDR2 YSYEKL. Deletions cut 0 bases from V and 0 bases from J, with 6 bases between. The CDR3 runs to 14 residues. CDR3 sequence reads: CASSQDVSSYEQYF. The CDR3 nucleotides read TGCGCCAGCAGCCAAGATGTCAGCTCCTACGAGCAGTACTTC.

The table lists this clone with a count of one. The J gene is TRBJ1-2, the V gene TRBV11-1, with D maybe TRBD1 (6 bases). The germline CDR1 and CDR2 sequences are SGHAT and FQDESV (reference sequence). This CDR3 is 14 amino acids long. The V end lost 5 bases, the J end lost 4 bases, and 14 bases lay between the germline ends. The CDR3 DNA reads TGTGCCAGCAGCCCTACTACAGGGTCCTATGGCTACACCTTC. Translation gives CASSPTTGSYGYTF.

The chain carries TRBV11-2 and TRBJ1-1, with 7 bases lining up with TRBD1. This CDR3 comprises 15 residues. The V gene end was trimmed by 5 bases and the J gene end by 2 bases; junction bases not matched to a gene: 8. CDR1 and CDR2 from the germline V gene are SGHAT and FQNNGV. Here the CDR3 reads CASSLGTVTNTEAFF. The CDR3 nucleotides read TGTGCCAGCAGCCTCGGGACAGTTACAAACACTGAAGCTTTCTTT.